This T cell receptor (beta chain) was captured in a study of blood T cell repertoires in COVID-19. For the study at large: The analysed material was cDNA or gDNA that came from T cells, B-cell-depleted T cells, or PBMCs.

The V and J ends lost 5 bases and 1 base respectively, with 10 bases between them. Germline-derived CDR1 and CDR2 are KGHSH and LQKENI. This CDR3 contains 14 residues. As originally analysed: Reference gene primers were amplified, and this amplification served to estimate nucleated cell counts. Using immunoSEQ multiplex PCR, the repertoire was profiled, and TCRdb retains in-frame clones only, with some absent. Clone size and V and J calls were adopted from that table, with D and trimming inferred from the DNA. The table records roughly 120,000 clones, over 85% of them present only once. V usage is TRBV18 and J usage is TRBJ2-3; a possible D gene is TRBD2 (5 bases). This clonotype was sampled from a man aged 55 to 69 with COVID-19, enrolled during active disease. Sequenced input: peripheral blood. The CDR3 loop is CASSASEGTDTQYF. CDR3 nucleotide sequence: TGTGCCAGCTCAGCCTCGGAGGGCACAGATACGCAGTATTTT.